The 22 T cell receptor beta chains below all came from one sample that was sequenced in a study of CD4 T cells in relation to SARS-CoV-2 and coronaviruses. Unexposed donor CD4+ T cells date from about 2011-2018, before the COVID-19 pandemic. The cells were cultured for about ten days before CD4+ T cells were isolated. For these TCRs, the target antigens are not known. Assay used: immunoSEQ multiplex PCR; TCRdb lists only in-frame clones, some missing. Seen here are 20,000 to 30,000 clones, over 60% observed once, and the top ten hold approximately 21%. Sequencing used CD4+ T cells from PBMCs, cultured in vitro. These receptors originate from a human donor in good health.

There are a few counts of this clone. DNA of the CDR3: TGTGCCAGCAGTGACGACAGGGACTATGAAAAACTGTTTTTT. Translated, it gives CASSDDRDYEKLFF. The chain recombines TRBV25-1 with TRBJ1-4; TRBD1 agrees at 7 bases. Per germline, CDR1 MGHDK and CDR2 SYGVNS. The CDR3 runs 14 residues. After removal of 3 bases from V and 6 bases from J, the junction contained 4 bases not matched to a gene.

This clone was counted a single time. V is TRBV7-2 and J is TRBJ1-2, with D unresolved. Germline values: CDR1 SGHTA, CDR2 FQGNSA. The V and J ends lost 5 bases and 2 bases respectively, with 12 bases between them. There are 14 residues in the CDR3. The CDR3 spells CASSPTSLNYGYTF. The CDR3 DNA follows: TGTGCCAGCAGCCCGACGTCCCTGAACTATGGCTACACCTTC.

The V call is TRBV7-2, the J call TRBJ2-7; D is unclear. The CDR3 consists of 13 residues. The ends were cut back, 5 bases at V and 5 bases at J, with 13 bases in the middle. The germline CDR1 and CDR2 sequences are SGHTA and FQGNSA. The CDR3 loop is CASSQSRRDEQYF. The CDR3, as DNA: TGTGCCAGCAGCCAATCCCGACGGGACGAGCAGTACTTC. Variable domain in full (rest from reference TRBV7-2 and TRBJ2-7): GAGVSQSPSNKVTEKGKDVELRCDPISGHTALYWYRQSLGQGLEFLIYFQGNSAPDKSGLPSDRFSAERTGGSVSTLTIQRTQQEDSAVYLCASSQSRRDEQYFGPGTRLTVT.

V usage is TRBV25-1 and J usage is TRBJ1-1, with 8 bases matching TRBD1. Germline CDR1 and CDR2: MGHDK and SYGVNS. The V segment lost 2 bases and the J segment 1 base; nucleotides outside the gene matches: 9. The CDR3 has 17 residues. CDR3 nucleotides: TGTGCCAGCAGTGAACACGTCAGACAGGGGACGAACACTGAAGCTTTCTTT. This encodes CASSEHVRQGTNTEAFF.

This clone was counted between two and nine times. The rearrangement links TRBV12-3 or TRBV12-4 to TRBJ2-7, with D perhaps TRBD2 (7 bases). The CDR3 runs 13 residues. V was shortened by 3 bases and J by 2 bases, with 8 bases between the two germline ends. The CDR3 region is CASSLGGPYEQYF. CDR3 sequence (DNA): TGTGCCAGCAGTTTGGGGGGGCCCTACGAGCAGTACTTC.

The CDR3 DNA is TGCGCCAGCAGCTTGGCCTCTAGCGGGAGGGCCACCCCTTCCTACGAGCAGTACTTC. It is translated as CASSLASSGRATPSYEQYF. This rearrangement joins TRBV5-1 to TRBJ2-7; 12 bases agree with TRBD2. The CDR3 sequence is 19 residues long. Germline CDR1 reads SGHRS; CDR2 reads YFSETQ. Trimming took 0 bases from V and 1 from J; bases not matched to a gene: 11.

As regards this clone: At one end the junction does not follow the germline gene, possibly because of a read error. The chain combines TRBV3-1 (or the pseudogene TRBV3-2) with TRBJ1-3; 7 positions agree with TRBD1. The length of the CDR3 is 18 residues. Germline V CDR1 and CDR2: LGHDT, YNNKEL (reference sequence). CDR3 DNA sequence: TGTGCCAGCACCCAAGAATGGGCAGGGGGGTTCTCTGGAAACACCATATATTTT. This encodes CASTQEWAGGFSGNTIYF.

V and J are TRBV6-5 and TRBJ2-2; a possible D gene is TRBD2 (5 bases). The CDR3 length is 13 residues. Per germline, CDR1 MNHEY and CDR2 SVGAGI. The V and J ends lost 7 bases and 4 bases respectively, with 10 bases between them. The DNA for the CDR3 is TGTGCCAGCACTCGAGAGGGCACCGGGGAGCTGTTTTTT. It yields the protein CASTREGTGELFF.

The CDR3 DNA reads TGTGCCAGTAGTATCCAGGGGTCCGCTAATGAAAAACTGTTTTTT. Protein product: CASSIQGSANEKLFF. The V gene is TRBV19, the J gene TRBJ1-4; D might be TRBD1 (6 bases). Looked up from germline, CDR1 is LNHDA and CDR2 is SQIVND (reference sequence). This CDR3 has 15 amino acids. Trimming stripped 3 bases from V and 3 bases from J, with 11 bases between. Combining the CDR3 with reference TRBV19 and TRBJ1-4 gives the whole variable domain DGGITQSPKYLFRKEGQNVTLSCEQNLNHDAMYWYRQDPGQGLRLIYYSQIVNDFQKGDIAEGYSVSREKKESFPLTVTSAQKNPTAFYLCASSIQGSANEKLFFGSGTQLSVL.

This chain joins TRBV19 and TRBJ2-5; TRBD2 matches 8 bases. From germline, CDR1 is LNHDA and CDR2 SQIVND (reference sequence). This CDR3 contains 16 residues. V was pared by 1 base and J by 1 base, with 5 bases of the junction left unmatched. The CDR3, as DNA: TGTGCCAGTAGTATAGGGACGGGAGGGTTCCAAGAGACCCAGTACTTC. Protein sequence: CASSIGTGGFQETQYF. The entire variable domain, with the rest obtained from reference TRBV19 and TRBJ2-5, is as follows: DGGITQSPKYLFRKEGQNVTLSCEQNLNHDAMYWYRQDPGQGLRLIYYSQIVNDFQKGDIAEGYSVSREKKESFPLTVTSAQKNPTAFYLCASSIGTGGFQETQYFGPGTRLLVL.

This chain uses TRBV19 with TRBJ2-3; 8 nucleotides agree with TRBD2. V shed 5 bases, J shed 3 bases, and the junction held 7 bases outside the gene matches. Per the germline V gene, CDR1 is LNHDA and CDR2 is SQIVND (reference sequence). The CDR3 consists of 15 residues. The CDR3 loop is CASSPSGGGTDTQYF. CDR3 nucleotide sequence: TGTGCCAGTAGTCCCTCGGGGGGGGGTACAGATACGCAGTATTTT.

J is TRBJ1-1 and V is TRBV12-3 or TRBV12-4, with TRBD1 matching 12 bases. The CDR3 covers 13 residues. Trimming took 8 bases from V and 11 from J; bases not matched to a gene: 9. The CDR3 nucleotides are TGTGCCAGCGGGGGACAGGGGGCGGTGGACGCTTTCTTT. Translated: CASGGQGAVDAFF.

The V call is TRBV29-1, the J call TRBJ2-1, with D perhaps TRBD1 or TRBD2 (5 bases each). This CDR3 region has 14 residues. V lost 7 bases and J lost 1, with 14 bases in between. CDR1 SQVTM and CDR2 ANQGSEA come from the germline V gene. CDR3 region: CSADRDLSYNEQFF. In DNA, the CDR3 is TGCAGCGCCGACCGGGACCTATCCTACAATGAGCAGTTCTTC.

This chain uses TRBV4-2 with TRBJ2-6; D perhaps matches TRBD1 (5 bases). The CDR3 contains 18 residues. Germline V gene lookup returns CDR1 LGHNA and CDR2 YNFKEQ. The V end was cut by 1 base, the J end by 0 bases, with 13 bases between. The CDR3 sequence: CASSQGGRLSSGANVLTF. DNA for the CDR3: TGTGCCAGCAGCCAAGGGGGCCGCTTGAGCTCTGGGGCCAACGTCCTGACTTTC.

This clone was seen only a few times. This rearrangement joins TRBV5-3 to TRBJ2-7; 7 nucleotides match TRBD2. TRBV5-3 is reported as an ORF; its role is uncertain. This CDR3 has 15 amino acids. V shed 3 bases and J 2 bases; nucleotides not matched to a gene: 8. CDR3 region: CARSSHGTITYEQYF. As DNA, the CDR3 is TGTGCCAGAAGCTCCCACGGGACTATTACCTACGAGCAGTACTTC.

The chain carries TRBV5-1 and TRBJ2-7, with 7 bases identical to TRBD2. Germline V lookup: CDR1 SGHRS, CDR2 YFSETQ. The CDR3 length is 15 residues. The V and J ends lost 5 bases and 2 bases, in that order; junction bases with no gene match: 10. The DNA for the CDR3 is TGCGCCAGCAGGCCTTCCGTACTAGCGACCTACGAGCAGTACTTC. It translates to CASRPSVLATYEQYF.

A few counts support this clone. CDR3 amino acids: CASLSGGANVLTF. In DNA form, the CDR3 reads TGTGCCAGCCTCTCGGGCGGGGCCAACGTCCTGACTTTC. The chain employs TRBV7-2 and TRBJ2-6; unclear D gene. This CDR3 region has 13 residues. The V gene's germline CDR1 is SGHTA and CDR2 FQGNSA. The V end lost 8 bases, the J end lost 4 bases, and 9 bases lay between the germline ends.

The V gene is TRBV9, the J gene TRBJ2-1; D is uncertain. The CDR3 is 13 residues long. The V and J ends lost 7 bases and 2 bases respectively, with 10 bases between them. Germline CDR1 SGDLS, CDR2 YYNGEE. The chain's CDR3 is CASYGVAYNEQFF. The CDR3 DNA reads TGTGCCAGCTATGGGGTAGCCTACAATGAGCAGTTCTTC.

This clone was detected a few times. The V and J genes are TRBV4-3 and TRBJ1-5; maybe TRBD1 (5 bases). The CDR3 runs to 15 residues. From germline, CDR1 is LGHNA and CDR2 YSLEER. With 0 bases removed from V and 4 bases from J, the gap between germline ends came to 10 bases. The DNA for the CDR3 is TGCGCCAGCAGCCAAGATCTGGGGGGAAATCAGCCCCAGCATTTT. Translated, it gives CASSQDLGGNQPQHF.

The V call is TRBV19, the J call TRBJ2-3, with 7 bases identical to TRBD1. V shed 6 bases and J 4 bases; nucleotides not matched to a gene: 4. Germline V gives CDR1 LNHDA, CDR2 SQIVND (reference sequence). The CDR3 runs to 13 residues. CDR3 bases: TGTGCCAGTAGGGGGACAGTGCCAGATACGCAGTATTTT. It yields the protein CASRGTVPDTQYF.

The chain is built from TRBV4-1 and TRBJ2-7, with D hard to call. Trimming took 3 bases from V and 5 from J, leaving 11 bases between them. Germline lookup yields CDR1 MGHRA and CDR2 YSYEKL. The CDR3 is 13 amino acids. The CDR3 here is CASSHGFGNEQYF. As DNA, the CDR3 is TGCGCCAGCAGCCACGGTTTTGGGAACGAGCAGTACTTC.

This chain uses TRBV18 with TRBJ2-1, with 8 bases matching TRBD2. The CDR3 is made up of 15 amino acids. V gave up 0 bases and J gave up 8 bases; unmatched junction bases: 6. Germline V lookup: CDR1 KGHSH, CDR2 LQKENI. CDR3 coding DNA: TGTGCCAGCTCACCACCGACGGGAGGGAAGGATGAGCAGTTCTTC. Translating it yields CASSPPTGGKDEQFF.